This T cell receptor beta chain was sequenced during a study of OX40 agonist ivuxolimab in advanced cancers. Study-wide background: Participants, roughly 81% male, averaged about 59 years of age, ranging from about 20 to 79.

The repertoire was sequenced with immunoSEQ multiplex PCR; TCRdb's copy has only in-frame clones and lacks some. In the table there are tens of thousands of clones, 90% to 95% of which are singletons. Excluded were patients having autoimmune disease history or systemic immunosuppression. Trimming stripped 2 bases from V and 3 bases from J, with 8 bases between. The CDR3 has 13 amino acids. CDR1 is GTSNPN and CDR2 is SVGIG in the germline V gene (reference sequence). Details on this clone: Its target is unknown.

Study-wide points: Among the lowest peripheral clonal expansion occurred in 0.1-3.0 mg/kg partial responders. The CD4+ and CD8+ T cells in the blood had expanded clonally by week 6 at 0.1 to 3.0 mg/kg.

V is TRBV30 and J is TRBJ1-3; maybe TRBD1 (5 bases). Sample: CD4+ or CD8+ T cells sorted from blood, taken in a trial of the OX40 agonist ivuxolimab. This receptor was identified in an adult with an advanced solid tumor such as melanoma, head and neck, liver or kidney cancer. CDR3 protein: CAWSRGGGNTIYF. CDR3 sequence (DNA): TGTGCCTGGAGTAGGGGAGGTGGAAACACCATATATTTT.